This paragraph reports one T cell receptor beta chain. These data are taken from a study of identical twins. Everyone who gave samples was a healthy Caucasian. Trimming stripped 6 bases from V and 3 bases from J, with 13 bases between. CDR1 and CDR2 (germline): SGHTA, FQGTGA. This CDR3 region has 14 residues. TCRdb reprocessed the 5' RACE reads via MiXCR and lists one record per CDR3 protein. Of 310,000 or so distinct CDR3 sequences listed, just under 9.5% are singletons. The data were also submitted as part of a second study, on yellow fever vaccine responses in identical twins.

Material: CD8+ T cells sorted from blood. This receptor was identified in a woman between 18 and 29 years old in good health. The V call is TRBV7-3, the J call TRBJ2-3; weak D call: TRBD2 (5 bases). DNA of the CDR3: TGTGCCAGCAGGGGCGGATCGGGGACAGATACGCAGTATTTT. Amino acids: CASRGGSGTDTQYF.